A selection of T cell receptor beta chains follows, all from one sample in a study of blood T cell repertoires in COVID-19. Sequencing was performed with immunoSEQ multiplex PCR; in TCRdb, only in-frame clones are kept and a portion is missing. The sample has 25,000 to 35,000 clones, 88% seen once. The sample was peripheral blood. The receptor set was obtained from a human donor in a cohort sampled during active COVID-19. The CDR3 runs from the conserved cysteine through the conserved F or W.

TRBV19	TRBJ2-3	CASSIGAGDLTDTQYF
TRBV13	TRBJ1-2	CASSLGGQGRRGYTF
TRBV5-1	TRBJ1-2	CASSLSQTGTGGYTF
TRBV5-1	TRBJ1-6	CASSSRTGDVAPLHF
TRBV28	TRBJ2-7	CASSPTGAGEQYF
TRBV5-1	TRBJ2-5	CASSLVWLAGANRMAQETQYF
TRBV10-1	TRBJ2-7	CASSESTASGGREQYF
TRBV21-1	TRBJ1-3	CASSKWAGMNSGNTIYF
TRBV20-1	TRBJ2-2	CSASGGGELFF
TRBV27	TRBJ1-2	CAIRSFYGYTF
TRBV10-3	TRBJ2-2	CAIRSGTGGVIDTGELFF
TRBV30	TRBJ2-6	CAWNAQGAGANVLTF
TRBV6-5	TRBJ1-4	CASRTSGTGYEKLFF
TRBV19	TRBJ1-6	CASSIASGQPNSPLHF
TRBV9	TRBJ2-5	CASSVGAFQETQYF
TRBV11-2	TRBJ2-3	CASSLAIRGLAGGEDTQYF
TRBV11-1	TRBJ2-5	CASSARTSGGQETQYF
TRBV14	TRBJ2-1	CASSHETSAYNEQFF
TRBV19	TRBJ1-4	CASSIGFTATNEKLFF
TRBV5-1	TRBJ1-5	CASSLGTGINQPQHF
TRBV12-5	TRBJ2-7	CASGLVPWTSDYEQYF
TRBV7-6	TRBJ2-3	CASSPDSLSGDTQYF
TRBV10-3	TRBJ2-1	CAIGGSRQGGGNEQFF
TRBV4-2	TRBJ1-1	CASSQARTGGTEAFF
TRBV4-1	TRBJ2-3	CASSQRLAGEGDTQYF